This TCR beta chain appears in the sequencing data of a study of blood T cells in healthy people across ages. Study-level results: In the absence of known donor CMV status, changes in expanded clonotypes were possibly confounded. Measured against age, TCR beta diversity per million T cells decreased in a roughly linear manner.

Primed by a sample-barcoded 5' primer and a J-beta primer mix, a second PCR proceeded for 7 to 11 cycles. A template-switch adaptor with 12 random nucleotides tagged each cDNA molecule. No fewer than 3 million CDR3-containing paired-end reads came from each sample. TCRdb redid the calling of the 5' RACE reads with MiXCR, one entry per CDR3 protein. The repertoire consists of approximately 810,000 distinct CDR3 sequences, with around 36% occurring once and the leading ten covering 13%. J lost 7 bases, V lost 6 bases, and 4 bases had no gene match. Germline CDR1 reads KGHSH; CDR2 reads LQKENI. CDR3 length: 13 residues. Remarks on this clonotype: What it binds is not known.

This chain uses TRBV18 with TRBJ2-1, with 9 positions matching TRBD1. The material sequenced was blood. This clonotype originated in a young man in good health. CDR3 loop: CASSSGTGNEQFF. The CDR3 DNA is TGTGCCAGCTCCTCCGGGACAGGGAATGAGCAGTTCTTC.